This T cell receptor (beta chain) was recovered during a study of T-cell memory formation after mild COVID-19. With 2 bases clipped from V and 2 bases from J, the junction kept 9 bases outside the gene matches. Germline lookup yields CDR1 KGHDR and CDR2 SFDVKD. The CDR3 has 17 amino acids. TCRdb re-analysed the 5' RACE reads in MiXCR, keeping a single row per CDR3 protein. The table has hundreds of thousands of distinct CDR3 sequences, more than 15% seen once. This rearrangement joins TRBV24-1 to TRBJ2-3; 7 bases map to TRBD2. Input material: PBMCs or a T cell subset sorted from them (not recorded which). The TCR was taken from an adult woman who had mild COVID-19 (a few samples of this study predate the infection). Cell type and time point are not known. The CDR3 DNA sequence: TGTGCCACCAGTGATTGGGGAGGGACCACGAACACAGATACGCAGTATTTT. Translated: CATSDWGGTTNTDTQYF.